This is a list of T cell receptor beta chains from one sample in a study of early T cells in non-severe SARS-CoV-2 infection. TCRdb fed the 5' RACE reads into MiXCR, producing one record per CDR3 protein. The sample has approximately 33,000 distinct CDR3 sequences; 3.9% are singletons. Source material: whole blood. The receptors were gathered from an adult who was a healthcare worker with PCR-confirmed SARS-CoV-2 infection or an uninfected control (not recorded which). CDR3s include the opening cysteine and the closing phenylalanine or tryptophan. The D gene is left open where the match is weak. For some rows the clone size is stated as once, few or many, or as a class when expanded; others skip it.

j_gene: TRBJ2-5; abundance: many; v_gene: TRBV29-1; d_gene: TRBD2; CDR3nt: TGCAGCGTTGAAGAAGGTGGCGGGAGAGGAGAGACCCAGTACTTC; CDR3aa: CSVEEGGGRGETQYF
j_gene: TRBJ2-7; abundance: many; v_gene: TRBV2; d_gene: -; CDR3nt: TGTGCCAGCAGGGGCTCCCAGGGTTCCGAGCAGTACTTC; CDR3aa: CASRGSQGSEQYF
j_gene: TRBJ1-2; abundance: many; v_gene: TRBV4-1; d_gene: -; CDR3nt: TGCGCCAGCAGCCCCCTTAACCTGGTGACCACTAACTATGGCTACACCTTC; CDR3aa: CASSPLNLVTTNYGYTF
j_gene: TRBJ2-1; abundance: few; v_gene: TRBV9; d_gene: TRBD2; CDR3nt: TGTGCCAGCAGCGTAGGTAGCGGGGGGTTTTACAATGAGCAGTTCTTC; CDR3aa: CASSVGSGGFYNEQFF
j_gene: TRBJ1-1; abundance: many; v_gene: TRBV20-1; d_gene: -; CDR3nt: TGCAGTGCTGAACAGAACACTGAAGCTTTCTTT; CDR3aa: CSAEQNTEAFF
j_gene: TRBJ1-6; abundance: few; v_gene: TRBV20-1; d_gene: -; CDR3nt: TGCAGTGCTAGTTCCCGGCAGTTAAATAATTCACCCCTCCACTTT; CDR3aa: CSASSRQLNNSPLHF
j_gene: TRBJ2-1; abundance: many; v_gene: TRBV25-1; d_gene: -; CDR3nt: TGTGCCAGCAGTGGCAGGGGCAATGAGCAGTTCTTC; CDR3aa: CASSGRGNEQFF
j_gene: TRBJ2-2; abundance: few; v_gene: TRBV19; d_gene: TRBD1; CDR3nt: TGTGCCAGTAGTAGGGGACAGGGGGCGGGCACCGGGGAGCTGTTTTTT; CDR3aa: CASSRGQGAGTGELFF
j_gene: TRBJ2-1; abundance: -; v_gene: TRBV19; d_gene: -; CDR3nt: TGTGCCAGTGGGGGGGCCTGGCGGGATTACAATGAGCAGTTCTTC; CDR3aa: CASGGAWRDYNEQFF
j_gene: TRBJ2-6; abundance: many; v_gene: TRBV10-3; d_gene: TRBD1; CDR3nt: TGTGCCACGAGACCGGGACAGGGGGTCTTAGGGTCTGGGGCCAACGTCCTGACTTTC; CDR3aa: CATRPGQGVLGSGANVLTF
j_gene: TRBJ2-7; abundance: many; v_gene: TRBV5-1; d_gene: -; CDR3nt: TGCGCCAGCAGCCCGGGGGGCAGGAGCTCCTACGAGCAGTACTTC; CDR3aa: CASSPGGRSSYEQYF
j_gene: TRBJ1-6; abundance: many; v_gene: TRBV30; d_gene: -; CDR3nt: TGTGCCTGGAGGGAGATCTTTAATTCACCCCTCCACTTT; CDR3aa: CAWREIFNSPLHF
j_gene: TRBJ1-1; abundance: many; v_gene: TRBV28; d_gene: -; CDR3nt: TGTGCCAGCAGCGCTGGGATGAACACTGAAGCTTTCTTT; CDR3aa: CASSAGMNTEAFF
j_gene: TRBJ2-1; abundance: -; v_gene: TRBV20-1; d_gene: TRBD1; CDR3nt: TGCAGTGCTATAACGGGACAGGGCATGAATGAGCAGTTCTTC; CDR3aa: CSAITGQGMNEQFF
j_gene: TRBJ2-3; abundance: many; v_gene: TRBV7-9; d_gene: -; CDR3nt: TGTGCCAGCAGCCCCCTAGTAAGTGATACGCAGTATTTT; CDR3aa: CASSPLVSDTQYF
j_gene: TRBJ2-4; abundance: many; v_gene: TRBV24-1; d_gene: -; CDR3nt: TGTGCCACCAGTGTTTCGGGGGCCGAAAACATTCAGTACTTC; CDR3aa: CATSVSGAENIQYF
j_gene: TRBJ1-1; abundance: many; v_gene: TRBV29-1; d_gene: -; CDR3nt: TGCAGCGTTGAAGATCGTTGGAACACTGAAGCTTTCTTT; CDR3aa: CSVEDRWNTEAFF
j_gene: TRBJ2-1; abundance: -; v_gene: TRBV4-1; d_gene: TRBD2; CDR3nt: TGCGCCAGCAGAAGAGCGGGAGGCGGCCCCGGTGAGCAGTTCTTC; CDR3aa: CASRRAGGGPGEQFF
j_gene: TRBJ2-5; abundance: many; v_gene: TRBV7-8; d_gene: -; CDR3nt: TGTGCCAGCAGCTTAGACAGACTCCCGGCATTC; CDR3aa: CASSLDRLPAF
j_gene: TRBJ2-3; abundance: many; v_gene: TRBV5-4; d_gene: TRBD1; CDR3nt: TGTGCCAGCAGGCTACGGACAGGAGATGATACGCAGTATTTT; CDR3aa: CASRLRTGDDTQYF
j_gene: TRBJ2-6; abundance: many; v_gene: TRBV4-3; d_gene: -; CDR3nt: TGCGCCAGCAGCGTAGGCTCTGGGGCCAACGTCCTGACTTTC; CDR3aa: CASSVGSGANVLTF
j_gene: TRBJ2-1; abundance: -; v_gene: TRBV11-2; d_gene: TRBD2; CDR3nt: TGTGCCAGCAGCCCGACAGTACTAGCGGGAGCCTACAATGAGCAGTTCTTC; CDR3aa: CASSPTVLAGAYNEQFF
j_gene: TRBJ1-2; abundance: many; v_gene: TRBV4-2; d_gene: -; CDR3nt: TGTGCCAGCAGCGCCGGCTTAGCTAACTATGGCTACACCTTC; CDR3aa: CASSAGLANYGYTF
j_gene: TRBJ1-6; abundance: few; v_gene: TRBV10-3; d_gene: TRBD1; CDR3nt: TGTGCCATCAGGATGACAGGGGATAATTCACCCCTCCACTTT; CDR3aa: CAIRMTGDNSPLHF
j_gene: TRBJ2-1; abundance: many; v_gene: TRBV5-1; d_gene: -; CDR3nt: TGCGCCAGCCAGGTCGAGGGAGCAAGTAAGAATGAGCAGTTCTTC; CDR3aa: CASQVEGASKNEQFF
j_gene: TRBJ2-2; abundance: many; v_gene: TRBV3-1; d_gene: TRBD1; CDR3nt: TGTGCCAGCAGCCAAGAGAGGGACAGGGTTGGCACCGGGGAGCTGTTTTTT; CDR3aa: CASSQERDRVGTGELFF
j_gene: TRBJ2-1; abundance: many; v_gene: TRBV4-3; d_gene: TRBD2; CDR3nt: TGCGCCAGCAGCCAAGATCGGGGTAGCGGGAACCATGAGCAGTTCTTC; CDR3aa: CASSQDRGSGNHEQFF
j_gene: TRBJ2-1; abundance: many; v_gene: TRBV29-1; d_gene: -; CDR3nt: TGCAGCGTTGTAAGAGGGATGGGCAATGAGCAGTTCTTC; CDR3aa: CSVVRGMGNEQFF
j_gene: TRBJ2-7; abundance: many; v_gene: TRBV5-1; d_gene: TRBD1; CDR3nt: TGCGCCAGCAGCCCACGGGACAGCCACTTTGTCCCCTACGAGCAGTACTTC; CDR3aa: CASSPRDSHFVPYEQYF
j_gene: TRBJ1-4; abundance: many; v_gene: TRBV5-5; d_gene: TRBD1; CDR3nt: TGTGCCAGCAGCTTGTTCGGACAGGGGTGGGCAAAACTGTTTTTT; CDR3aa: CASSLFGQGWAKLFF
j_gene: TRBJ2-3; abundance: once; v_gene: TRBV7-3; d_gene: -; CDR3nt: TGTGCCAGCAGCTGCCTTTCAATCCTGGAATACTGCACAGATACGCAGTATTTT; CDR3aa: CASSCLSILEYCTDTQYF
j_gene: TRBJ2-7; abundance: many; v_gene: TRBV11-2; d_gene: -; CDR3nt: TGTGCCAGCAGCTTAGGGGGAAACAGGGCGCTTACCTACGAGCAGTACTTC; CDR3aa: CASSLGGNRALTYEQYF
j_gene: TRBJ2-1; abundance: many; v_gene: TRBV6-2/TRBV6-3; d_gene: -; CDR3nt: TGTGCCAGCAGTTACTGGGGGACAATATCAGTTGATGAGCAGTTCTTC; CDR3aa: CASSYWGTISVDEQFF
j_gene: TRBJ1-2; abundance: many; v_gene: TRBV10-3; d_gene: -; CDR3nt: TGTGCCATCAGCCTCGCGAACAGCTATGGCTACACCTTC; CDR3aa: CAISLANSYGYTF
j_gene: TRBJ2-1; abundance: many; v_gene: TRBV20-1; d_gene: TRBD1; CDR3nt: TGCAGTGCTAGACGGGGACAGTCCTTTGGGGATGAGCAGTTCTTC; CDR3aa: CSARRGQSFGDEQFF
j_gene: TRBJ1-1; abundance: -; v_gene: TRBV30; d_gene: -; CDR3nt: TGTGCCTGGAGTGTGGGGCAGGGGAACACTGAAGCTTTCTTT; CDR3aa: CAWSVGQGNTEAFF
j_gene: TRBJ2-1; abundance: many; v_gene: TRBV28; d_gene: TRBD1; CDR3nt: TGTGCCAGCCAAATTACAGGGGCCGCTCGGAATGAGCAGTTCTTC; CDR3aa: CASQITGAARNEQFF
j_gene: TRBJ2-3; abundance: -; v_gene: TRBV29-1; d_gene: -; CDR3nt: TGCAGCGTTGAACTCCAACAGGGTACTAGCACAGATACGCAGTATTTT; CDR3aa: CSVELQQGTSTDTQYF
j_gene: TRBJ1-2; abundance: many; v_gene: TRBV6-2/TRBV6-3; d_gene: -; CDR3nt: TGTGCCAGCAGTTTGAATTGGACCCCAGATGGCTACACCTTC; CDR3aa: CASSLNWTPDGYTF
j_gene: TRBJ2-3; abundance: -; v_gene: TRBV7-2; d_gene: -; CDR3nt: TGTGCCAGCAGCTTAGGGCCCACAGATACGCAGTATTTT; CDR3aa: CASSLGPTDTQYF
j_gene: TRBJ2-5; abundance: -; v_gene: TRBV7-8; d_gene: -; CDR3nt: TGTGCCAGCAGACGGACAGTACAAGAGACCCAGTACTTC; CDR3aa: CASRRTVQETQYF
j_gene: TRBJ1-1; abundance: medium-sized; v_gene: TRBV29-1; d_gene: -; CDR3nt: TGCAGCTTCAGCGGTACAGGGTTGAATGAAGCTTTCTTT; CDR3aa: CSFSGTGLNEAFF
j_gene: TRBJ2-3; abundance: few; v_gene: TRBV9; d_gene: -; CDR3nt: TGTGCCAGCAGCGCCGACGTAGCGAGCACAGATACGCAGTATTTT; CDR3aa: CASSADVASTDTQYF
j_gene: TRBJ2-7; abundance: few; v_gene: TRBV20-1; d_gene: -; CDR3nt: TGCAGTGCCAAATCCGAACTAACCGGGGACTACGAGCAGTACTTC; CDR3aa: CSAKSELTGDYEQYF
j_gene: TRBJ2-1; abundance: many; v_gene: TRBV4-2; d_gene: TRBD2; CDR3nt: TGTGCCAGCAGCCCAAGGCAACTAGCGGGAGGCTACAATGAGCAGTTCTTC; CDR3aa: CASSPRQLAGGYNEQFF
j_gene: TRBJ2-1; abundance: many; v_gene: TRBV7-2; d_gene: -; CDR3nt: TGTGCCAGCAGCTTATTGAGTATTGGGGGCGTGAATGAGCAGTTCTTC; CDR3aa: CASSLLSIGGVNEQFF
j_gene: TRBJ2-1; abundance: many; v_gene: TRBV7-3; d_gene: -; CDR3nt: TGTGCCAGCAGCTTCGGATTTAGTAGGGAGGATGAGCAGTTCTTC; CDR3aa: CASSFGFSREDEQFF
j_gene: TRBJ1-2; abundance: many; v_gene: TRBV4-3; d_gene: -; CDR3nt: TGCGCCAGCAGCCAAGATCGGGGGCCTGGCTCTGGCTACACCTTC; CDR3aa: CASSQDRGPGSGYTF
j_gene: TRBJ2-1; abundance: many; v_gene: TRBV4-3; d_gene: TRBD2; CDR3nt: TGCGCCAGCAGCCAAGATCTTAGCGGGAGGAACTCCTACAATGAGCAGTTCTTC; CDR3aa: CASSQDLSGRNSYNEQFF
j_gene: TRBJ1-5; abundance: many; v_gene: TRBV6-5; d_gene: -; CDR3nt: TGTGCCAGCAGCCCGGCCAATCAGCCCCAGCATTTT; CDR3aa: CASSPANQPQHF
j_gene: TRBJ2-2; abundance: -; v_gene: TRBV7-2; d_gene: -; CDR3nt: TGTGCCAGCAGCTTAACCAGCCAAAACACCGGGGAGCTGTTTTTT; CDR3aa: CASSLTSQNTGELFF
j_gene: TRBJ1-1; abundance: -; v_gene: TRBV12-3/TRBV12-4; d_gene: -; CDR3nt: TGTGCCAGCAGTCTGCAGGGAGAGGCTGAAGCTTTCTTT; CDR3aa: CASSLQGEAEAFF
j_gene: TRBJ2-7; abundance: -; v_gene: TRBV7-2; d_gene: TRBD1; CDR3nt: TGTGCCAGCAGCTTACCACCCAGGGGGCTATACGAGCAGTACTTC; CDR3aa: CASSLPPRGLYEQYF
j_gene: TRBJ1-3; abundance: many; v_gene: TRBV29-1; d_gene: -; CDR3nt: TGCAGCGCGTCGACAGGAGGAAACACCATATATTTT; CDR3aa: CSASTGGNTIYF
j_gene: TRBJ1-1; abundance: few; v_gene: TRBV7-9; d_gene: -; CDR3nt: TGTGCCAGCAGCTCTCCACTGGGGGGGTACACTGAAGCTTTCTTT; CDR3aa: CASSSPLGGYTEAFF
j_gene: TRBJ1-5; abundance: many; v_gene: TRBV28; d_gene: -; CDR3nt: TGTGCCAGCAGTTTATACAGAGAAAGGGCCGGCAATCAGCCCCAGCATTTT; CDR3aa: CASSLYRERAGNQPQHF
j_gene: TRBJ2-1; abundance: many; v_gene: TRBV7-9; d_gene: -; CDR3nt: TGTGCCAGCAGCTTATTGGAGGGGGTAGGTGAGCAGTTCTTC; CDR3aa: CASSLLEGVGEQFF
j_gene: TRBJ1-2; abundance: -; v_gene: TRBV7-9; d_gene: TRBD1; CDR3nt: TGTGCCAGCAGCCTTGCCGACAGGGCGGGTGTCTATGGCTACACCTTC; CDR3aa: CASSLADRAGVYGYTF